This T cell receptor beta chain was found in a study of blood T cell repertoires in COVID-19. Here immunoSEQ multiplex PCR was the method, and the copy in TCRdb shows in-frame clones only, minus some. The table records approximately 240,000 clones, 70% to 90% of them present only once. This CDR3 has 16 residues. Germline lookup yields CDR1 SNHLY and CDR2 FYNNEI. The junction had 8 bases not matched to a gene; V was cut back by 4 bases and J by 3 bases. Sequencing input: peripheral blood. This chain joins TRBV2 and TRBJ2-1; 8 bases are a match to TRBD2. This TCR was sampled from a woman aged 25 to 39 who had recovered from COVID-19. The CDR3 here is CASSVLAGLNYNEQFF. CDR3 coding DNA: TGTGCCAGCAGTGTTTTAGCGGGGCTAAACTACAATGAGCAGTTCTTC. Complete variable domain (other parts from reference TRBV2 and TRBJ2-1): EPEVTQTPSHQVTQMGQEVILRCVPISNHLYFYWYRQILGQKVEFLVSFYNNEISEKSEIFDDQFSVERPDGSNFTLKIRSTKLEDSAMYFCASSVLAGLNYNEQFFGPGTRLTVL.